This T cell receptor (beta chain) is drawn from a study of a mutant IDH1 vaccine in newly diagnosed glioma. About the research overall: Onset of vaccination occurred 4-6 weeks following radiotherapy alone, or with temozolomide cycles. Every participant had undergone radiotherapy, temozolomide, or both before, and most underwent both.

This clone was counted a few times. What it recognizes is unknown. Time point specified: week 23, last vaccination. Vaccination used 300 ug of mutant IDH1 20-mer peptide per dose, with topical imiquimod. Only in-frame clones appear in the TCRdb table, and some are missing; sequencing was by immunoSEQ multiplex PCR. This sample yields roughly 50,000 clones, of which about 81% are seen a single time; around 8.4% belongs to the top ten. Overall study findings and caveats: Top-clonotype changes in peripheral T cells seemed unrelated to pseudoprogression. Patients mounted vaccine-induced immune responses in approximately 93% of cases.

Looked up from germline, CDR1 is MNHEY and CDR2 is SMNVEV (reference sequence). With 7 bases removed from V and 1 base from J, the gap between germline ends came to 4 bases. This CDR3 has 11 amino acids. The rearrangement links TRBV27 to TRBJ1-1; D gene unclear. The sample in question was PBMCs, obtained from a glioma patient whose treatment included an IDH1 peptide vaccine. This receptor was taken from a woman in her forties with glioma. Some clones in this sample may be carry-over from other donors' samples. The CDR3 region has the DNA TGTGCCAGCATAAGGAACACTGAAGCTTTCTTT. Translated: CASIRNTEAFF.